A selection of T cell receptor beta chains follows, all from one sample in a study of T cells in Graves' hyperthyroidism and ophthalmopathy. TCRdb re-derived calls from the multiplex PCR reads in MiXCR, one entry per CDR3 protein. The repertoire holds about 400,000 distinct CDR3 sequences, with around 13% as singletons. Sequencing used blood. Receptors originate from a woman under 30 with Graves' hyperthyroidism. Each CDR3 is given with its conserved first and last residue. The order of the fields is D gene, clone size, V gene, J gene, CDR3 protein, CDR3 DNA. A D gene is named only where the DNA matches it firmly. Expanded clones get a size class; other rows say once, few or many, or leave the size out.

>TRBD1|many|TRBV2|TRBJ2-2
CASRETGGITGELFF
TGTGCCAGCAGGGAGACAGGGGGTATCACCGGGGAGCTGTTTTTT
>.|few|TRBV7-2|TRBJ1-4
CASSNYDIANEKLFF
TGTGCCAGCAGCAACTACGACATAGCTAATGAAAAACTGTTTTTT
>.|few|TRBV9|TRBJ1-5
CASSPRGAIGSNQPQHF
TGTGCCAGCAGCCCCCGGGGGGCCATCGGGAGCAATCAGCCCCAGCATTTT
>TRBD2|few|TRBV19|TRBJ2-3
CATTAGVGDTQYF
TGTGCCACCACAGCGGGAGTGGGAGATACGCAGTATTTT
>TRBD2|few|TRBV4-1|TRBJ2-7
CASSPIAGGYNEQYF
TGTGCCAGCAGCCCGATAGCGGGAGGGTACAATGAGCAGTACTTC
>TRBD1|.|TRBV15|TRBJ1-1
CATSTLPRQGTNTEAFF
TGTGCCACCAGCACTCTTCCTCGACAGGGGACTAACACTGAAGCTTTCTTT
>.|many|TRBV12-3/TRBV12-4|TRBJ1-5
CASSLGVGQPQHF
TGTGCCAGCAGTTTAGGGGTAGGTCAGCCCCAGCATTTT
>.|.|TRBV9|TRBJ1-1
CASSVSQARSSTEAFF
TGTGCCAGCAGCGTATCGCAGGCGCGGAGTAGCACTGAAGCTTTCTTT
>.|many|TRBV2|TRBJ1-6
CASSVHSGLHF
TGTGCCAGCAGTGTACACAGTGGACTCCACTTT
>TRBD1|.|TRBV19|TRBJ1-5
CASSTPQGRYSNQPQHF
TGTGCCAGTAGTACACCACAGGGGAGGTATAGCAATCAGCCCCAGCATTTT
>TRBD1|many|TRBV28|TRBJ2-7
CASSYRGRMGDREQYF
TGTGCCAGCAGTTACAGGGGGCGCATGGGAGATAGGGAGCAGTACTTC
>TRBD1|.|TRBV7-9|TRBJ1-1
CASSATGPEAFF
TGTGCCAGCAGCGCGACAGGGCCTGAAGCTTTCTTT
>.|.|TRBV6-1|TRBJ2-5
CASSSHETQYF
TGTGCCAGCAGTTCACATGAGACCCAGTACTTC
>.|.|TRBV28|TRBJ1-5
CASSLFRAGFGNQPQHF
TGTGCCAGCAGTTTATTCCGGGCAGGTTTCGGCAATCAGCCCCAGCATTTT
>.|many|TRBV20-1|TRBJ1-1
CSAREGMNTEAFF
TGCAGTGCTAGGGAGGGAATGAACACTGAAGCTTTCTTT
>.|few|TRBV7-7|TRBJ2-3
CASSLAFSGDTQYF
TGTGCTAGCAGCTTAGCATTTTCCGGAGATACGCAGTATTTT
>.|.|TRBV10-3|TRBJ1-6
CAISESRGTNSPLHF
TGTGCCATCAGTGAGTCTAGGGGGACCAATTCACCCCTCCACTTT
>.|.|TRBV9|TRBJ1-2
CASSVEGTNYGYTF
TGTGCCAGCAGCGTAGAGGGGACTAACTATGGCTACACCTTC
>TRBD1|many|TRBV27|TRBJ1-1
CASSLGTGANTEAFF
TGTGCCAGCAGTTTAGGGACAGGGGCTAACACTGAAGCTTTCTTT
>.|many|TRBV5-1|TRBJ1-4
CASSLEGTTTNEKLFF
TGCGCCAGCAGCTTGGAGGGGACAACAACTAATGAAAAACTGTTTTTT
>TRBD1|.|TRBV5-1|TRBJ1-4
CASSLAPTGGEKLFF
TGCGCCAGCAGCTTGGCGCCGACAGGGGGTGAAAAACTGTTTTTT
>TRBD2|many|TRBV3-1|TRBJ2-1
CASSQVSSGRSYNEQFF
TGTGCCAGCAGCCAAGTTTCTAGCGGGAGATCCTACAATGAGCAGTTCTTC
>.|many|TRBV27|TRBJ1-1
CASSLRRMNTEAFF
TGTGCCAGCAGTTTAAGGCGGATGAACACTGAAGCTTTCTTT
>TRBD2|many|TRBV12-3/TRBV12-4|TRBJ2-7
CASSLDSGSNEQYF
TGTGCCAGCAGTTTAGATAGCGGGAGCAACGAGCAGTACTTC
>.|.|TRBV7-2|TRBJ2-1
CASSLGLARQFF
TGTGCCAGCAGCTTAGGTCTAGCGCGGCAGTTCTTC
>.|.|TRBV19|TRBJ2-1
CASSPQTSSYNEQFF
TGTGCCAGTAGTCCCCAAACCAGCTCCTACAATGAGCAGTTCTTC
>.|many|TRBV3-1|TRBJ2-5
CASSQSGGGETQYF
TGTGCCAGCAGCCAGTCGGGAGGGGGCGAGACCCAGTACTTC
>TRBD1|many|TRBV29-1|TRBJ2-7
CSVAGQGSEQYF
TGCAGCGTTGCAGGACAGGGGTCCGAGCAGTACTTC
>.|many|TRBV6-2/TRBV6-3|TRBJ2-3
CASSYGGTGDTQYF
TGTGCCAGCAGTTATGGCGGGACCGGAGATACGCAGTATTTT
>.|.|TRBV6-1|TRBJ2-7
CASSPPGRSPEQYF
TGTGCCAGCAGTCCCCCGGGACGGTCGCCGGAGCAGTACTTC
>TRBD1|few|TRBV12-3/TRBV12-4|TRBJ2-1
CASSLGQGFGNEQFF
TGTGCCAGCAGTTTGGGACAGGGCTTCGGCAATGAGCAGTTCTTC
>.|many|TRBV5-6|TRBJ2-1
CASSQTVSSYNEQFF
TGTGCCAGCAGCCAGACTGTCAGCTCCTACAATGAGCAGTTCTTC
>.|.|TRBV11-2|TRBJ1-3
CASSPGSSGNTIYF
TGTGCCAGCAGCCCAGGGAGCTCTGGAAACACCATATATTTT